Included here is one T cell receptor (beta chain) sequence, with context. The antigen is not known. TCRdb itself ran the 5' RACE reads through MiXCR, one entry per CDR3 protein. The data hold roughly 100,000 distinct CDR3 sequences, with more than 15% observed a single time. This record comes from a study of T-cell memory formation after mild COVID-19. The V gene's germline CDR1 is SGDLS and CDR2 YYNGEE. This CDR3 contains 15 residues. With 0 bases removed from V and 3 bases from J, the gap between germline ends came to 13 bases. Study-level findings and limits: Later expanders leaned CD4+, whereas day 15 to 85 contracting clones were balanced CD4/CD8.

The sequence came from an adult woman who had mild COVID-19 (a few samples of this study predate the infection). Cell type and time point are not known. The specimen was PBMCs or a T cell subset sorted from them (not recorded which). The J gene is TRBJ2-7, the V gene TRBV9; D is perhaps TRBD2 (6 bases). DNA for the CDR3: TGTGCCAGCAGCGTAGACGCGGGGATATACTACGAGCAGTACTTC. It translates to CASSVDAGIYYEQYF. The full variable domain, rest sourced from reference TRBV9 and TRBJ2-7, is DSGVTQTPKHLITATGQRVTLRCSPRSGDLSVYWYQQSLDQGLQFLIQYYNGEERAKGNILERFSAQQFPDLHSELNLSSLELGDSALYFCASSVDAGIYYEQYFGPGTRLTVT.